This section outlines one T cell receptor beta chain sequence together with its context. These data originate in a study of blood T cell repertoires in COVID-19. Study-level background: The United States, Italy and Spain supplied acute and convalescent COVID-19 samples. T cells, B-cell-depleted T cells, or PBMCs provided the cDNA or gDNA that served as material.

The CDR3 has 11 amino acids. Germline V gene data show CDR1 as SNHLY and CDR2 as FYNNEI. The V gene lost 3 bases and the J gene lost 10 bases, with 7 bases spanning the gap. Authors' analysis steps: Estimated nucleated cell counts came from reference gene primer amplification. Measured with immunoSEQ multiplex PCR; TCRdb has only the in-frame clones, and not every one. That table supplies the V and J calls and clone size; D and trimming were determined from the DNA. This table holds some 150,000 clones, around 84% found once. The receptor was isolated from a human donor in a cohort sampled during active COVID-19. Specimen: peripheral blood. The chain links TRBV2 to TRBJ2-1; D might be TRBD2 (6 bases). DNA of the CDR3: TGTGCCAGCAGTGAGGGGGGAGAGCAGTTCTTC. Residues: CASSEGGEQFF.